Listed below are T cell receptor beta chains from one sample, sequenced in a study of T cell responses to AZD1222 COVID-19 vaccine. Assay used: immunoSEQ multiplex PCR; TCRdb lists only in-frame clones, some missing. The profile shows about 56,000 clones, approximately 83% of them singletons. This material consisted of peripheral blood, taken on day 0 of AZD1222 vaccination. These receptors were obtained from an adult in good health. Both conserved end residues are part of each CDR3. D genes are given only for firm matches. The size field is filled for only some rows; it gives once, few, many or a size class.

clone_size | j_call | v_call | d_call | cdr3_nt | cdr3_aa
. | TRBJ1-2 | TRBV29-1 | . | TGCAGCGTTGAAGAGGCGCTAGCGACGGGCTACACCTTC | CSVEEALATGYTF
. | TRBJ2-1 | TRBV3-1/TRBV3-2 | TRBD1 | TGTGCCAGCAGCCAAGGGACAGGGATCTATGAGCAGTTCTTC | CASSQGTGIYEQFF
. | TRBJ1-5 | TRBV10-3 | TRBD1 | TGTGCCATCAGCACAGGGGGGGTTAATCAGCCCCAGCATTTT | CAISTGGVNQPQHF
. | TRBJ1-2 | TRBV6-5 | TRBD1 | TGTGCCAGCAGTTATGGGACAGGGGTAGAAAACTATGGCTACACCTTC | CASSYGTGVENYGYTF
. | TRBJ2-7 | TRBV27 | . | TGTGCCAGCAGTCAGGGGTTCCCCTACGAGCAGTACTTC | CASSQGFPYEQYF
. | TRBJ2-7 | TRBV11-2 | . | TGTGCCAGCAGCTTAGAACCAGGGGACGCCTACGAGCAGTACTTC | CASSLEPGDAYEQYF
. | TRBJ2-2 | TRBV27 | . | TGTGCCAGCAGTTCAAGACAGGCGAACACCGGGGAGCTGTTTTTT | CASSSRQANTGELFF
. | TRBJ1-3 | TRBV5-1 | . | TGCGCCAGCAGCTTAATCGGTGACTCTGGAAACACCATATATTTT | CASSLIGDSGNTIYF
. | TRBJ1-6 | TRBV7-9 | . | TGTGCCAGCGCCCCGGGGGGCAGAATTCCTGCACCCCTCCACTTT | CASAPGGRIPAPLHF
. | TRBJ2-3 | TRBV10-2 | . | TGCGCCAGCAGTGAGGGAGGGGATACGCAGTATTTT | CASSEGGDTQYF
once | TRBJ2-5 | TRBV7-2 | . | TGTGCCAGCACCCTAGGGCAAGAGACCCAGTACTTC | CASTLGQETQYF
. | TRBJ2-3 | TRBV5-4 | . | TGTGCCAGCAAACCGGACCACACAGATACGCAGTATTTT | CASKPDHTDTQYF
. | TRBJ1-2 | TRBV5-1 | . | TGCGCCAGCAGTTCCCTGGGTTCAAACTATGGCTACACCTTC | CASSSLGSNYGYTF
once | TRBJ1-5 | TRBV4-1 | TRBD1 | TGCGCCAGCAGCCAAGAAACGGTCTGGAGCAGGGGGGTTAAGCAGCCCCAGCATTTT | CASSQETVWSRGVKQPQHF
. | TRBJ2-1 | TRBV7-3 | . | TGTGCCAGCAGCTTGACAGCGGTGGATGAGCAGTTCTTC | CASSLTAVDEQFF
. | TRBJ1-2 | TRBV18 | . | TGTGCCAGCTCACCACCCTCCACAGGGAACAACCATGGCTACACCTTC | CASSPPSTGNNHGYTF
. | TRBJ1-3 | TRBV5-8 | . | TGTGCCAGCAGCTTTCTAGGGGCGGGAAACACCATATATTTT | CASSFLGAGNTIYF
. | TRBJ1-1 | TRBV25-1 | TRBD1 | TGTGCCAGCAGTAAGACAGGGGGCTTCACTGAAGCTTTCTTT | CASSKTGGFTEAFF
. | TRBJ1-4 | TRBV6-5 | . | TGTGCCAGCAGTTTATCCTTGGCTAATGAAAAACTGTTTTTT | CASSLSLANEKLFF
. | TRBJ1-1 | TRBV11-3 | . | TGTGCCAGCAGCTCAGAGTACACTGAAGCTTTCTTT | CASSSEYTEAFF
. | TRBJ2-1 | TRBV10-3 | . | TGTGCCATCAGTGACGAGAACAATGAGCAGTTCTTC | CAISDENNEQFF
. | TRBJ1-2 | TRBV19 | . | TGTGCCAGTAGGAGTGACTATGGCTACACCTTC | CASRSDYGYTF
. | TRBJ1-2 | TRBV2 | . | TGTGCCAGCAGCCTACAGGGAAGTAACTATGGCTACACCTTC | CASSLQGSNYGYTF
. | TRBJ2-2 | TRBV14 | TRBD2 | TGTGCCAGCAGCCTAAGGACTAGCGGGAGGACGATCGGGGAGCTGTTTTTT | CASSLRTSGRTIGELFF
. | TRBJ1-5 | TRBV3-1/TRBV3-2 | TRBD1 | TGTGCCAGCAGCCTCACCGGGACAGGGGGCGAGCCCCAGCATTTT | CASSLTGTGGEPQHF
few | TRBJ1-2 | TRBV7-3 | . | TGTGCCAGCGGCGGAAACTATGGCTACACCTTC | CASGGNYGYTF
few | TRBJ2-7 | TRBV27 | . | TGTGCCAGCCAAGTTCCGGGGTACGACGAGCAGTACTTC | CASQVPGYDEQYF
few | TRBJ2-1 | TRBV5-1 | . | TGCGCCAGCAGCTTGGCCCCGGGCGCCTACAATGAGCAGTTCTTC | CASSLAPGAYNEQFF
. | TRBJ2-3 | TRBV3-1/TRBV3-2 | TRBD2 | TGTGCCAGCAGCCACTCGACTAGCGGGAGCGAAGATACGCAGTATTTT | CASSHSTSGSEDTQYF
. | TRBJ2-5 | TRBV3-1/TRBV3-2 | TRBD2 | TGTGCCAGCAGCCACTCGACTAGCCGGCCCCTGCAAGAGACCCAGTACTTC | CASSHSTSRPLQETQYF
few | TRBJ2-7 | TRBV5-6 | . | TGTGCCAGCAGCGCTTACTACGAGCAGTACTTC | CASSAYYEQYF
. | TRBJ1-2 | TRBV7-2 | . | TGTGCCAGCAGCTTAGACTTTGGGGCTACGGGGGGCTACACCTTC | CASSLDFGATGGYTF
. | TRBJ2-3 | TRBV7-2 | . | TGTGCCAGCAGCGTCAGCCGGGACCCCACAGATACGCAGTATTTT | CASSVSRDPTDTQYF
. | TRBJ1-2 | TRBV7-9 | . | TGTGCCAGCAGCCCAAGGGACACTCCTTATGGCTACACCTTC | CASSPRDTPYGYTF
. | TRBJ2-1 | TRBV7-2 | TRBD2 | TGTGCCAGCAGCTCAAAAGTGGGACTACCCAACAATGAGCAGTTCTTC | CASSSKVGLPNNEQFF